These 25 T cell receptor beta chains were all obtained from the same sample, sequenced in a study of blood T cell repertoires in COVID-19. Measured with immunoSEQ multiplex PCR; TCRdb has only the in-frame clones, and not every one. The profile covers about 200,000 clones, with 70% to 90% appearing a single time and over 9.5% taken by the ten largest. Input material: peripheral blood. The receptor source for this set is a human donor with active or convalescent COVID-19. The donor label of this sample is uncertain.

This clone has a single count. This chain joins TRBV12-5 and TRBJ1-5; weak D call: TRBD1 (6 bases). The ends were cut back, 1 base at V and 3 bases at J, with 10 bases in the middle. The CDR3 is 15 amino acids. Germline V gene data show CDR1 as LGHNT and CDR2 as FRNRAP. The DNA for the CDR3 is TGTGCTAGTGGTTTGGGACAGGTTCCCAATCAGCCCCAGCATTTT. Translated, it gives CASGLGQVPNQPQHF.

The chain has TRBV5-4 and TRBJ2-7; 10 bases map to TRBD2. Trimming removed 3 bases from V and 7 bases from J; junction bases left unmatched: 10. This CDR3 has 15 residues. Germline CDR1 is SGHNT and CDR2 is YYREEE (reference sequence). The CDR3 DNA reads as TGTGCCAGCAGCTCCAAAGCGGGAGGGCCGGGGGAGCAGTACTTC. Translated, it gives CASSSKAGGPGEQYF.

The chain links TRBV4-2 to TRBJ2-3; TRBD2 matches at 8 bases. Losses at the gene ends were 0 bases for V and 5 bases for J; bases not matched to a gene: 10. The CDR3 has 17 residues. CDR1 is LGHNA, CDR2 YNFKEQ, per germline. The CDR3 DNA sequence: TGTGCCAGCAGCCAAGAAGTCGGGGGGGGTCGCGGAGATACGCAGTATTTT. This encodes CASSQEVGGGRGDTQYF.

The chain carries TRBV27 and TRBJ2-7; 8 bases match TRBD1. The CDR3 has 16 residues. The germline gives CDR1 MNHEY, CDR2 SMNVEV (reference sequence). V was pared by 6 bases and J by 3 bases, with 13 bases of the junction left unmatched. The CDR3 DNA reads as TGTGCCAGCAGGCCGAAGAGGACAGGGAGTTTCTACGAGCAGTACTTC. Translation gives CASRPKRTGSFYEQYF.

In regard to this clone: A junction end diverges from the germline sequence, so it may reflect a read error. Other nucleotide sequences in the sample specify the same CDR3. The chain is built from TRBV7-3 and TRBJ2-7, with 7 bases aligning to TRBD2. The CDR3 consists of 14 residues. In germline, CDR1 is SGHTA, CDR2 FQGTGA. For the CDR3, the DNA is TGTGCCAGCAGCTTAGGGCGGGAGTATGGCGAGCAGTATTTC. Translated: CASSLGREYGEQYF. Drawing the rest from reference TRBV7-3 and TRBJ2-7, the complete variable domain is GAGVSQTPSNKVTEKGKYVELRCDPISGHTALYWYRQSLGQGPEFLIYFQGTGAADDSGLPNDRFFAVRPEGSVSTLKIQRTERGDSAVYLCASSLGREYGEQYFGPGTRLTVT.

CDR3: CASRLRRIGTEAFF. CDR3 nucleotides: TGTGCCAGCAGACTTAGAAGGATCGGGACTGAAGCTTTCTTT. This chain connects TRBV6-5 to TRBJ1-1; unclear D gene. Trimming cost V 6 bases and J 5 bases, with 16 bases left between them. Per the germline V gene, CDR1 is MNHEY and CDR2 is SVGAGI. This CDR3 region has 14 residues.

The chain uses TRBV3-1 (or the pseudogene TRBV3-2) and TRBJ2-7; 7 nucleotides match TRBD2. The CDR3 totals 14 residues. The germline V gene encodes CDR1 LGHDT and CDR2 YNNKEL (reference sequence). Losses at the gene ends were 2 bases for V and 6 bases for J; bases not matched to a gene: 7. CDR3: CASSQRGGSSEQYF. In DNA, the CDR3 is TGTGCCAGCAGCCAAAGGGGCGGGAGCTCCGAGCAGTACTTC.

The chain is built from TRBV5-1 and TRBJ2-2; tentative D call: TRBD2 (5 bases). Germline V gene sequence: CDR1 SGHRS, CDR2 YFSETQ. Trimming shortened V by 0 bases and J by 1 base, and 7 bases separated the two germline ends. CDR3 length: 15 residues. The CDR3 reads CASSLDGGNTGELFF. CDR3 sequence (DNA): TGCGCCAGCAGCTTGGATGGAGGGAACACCGGGGAGCTGTTTTTT.

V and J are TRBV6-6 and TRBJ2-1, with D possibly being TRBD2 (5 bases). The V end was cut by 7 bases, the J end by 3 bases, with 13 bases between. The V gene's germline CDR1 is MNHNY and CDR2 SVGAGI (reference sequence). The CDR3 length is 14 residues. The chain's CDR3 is CASIGLGVYNEQFF. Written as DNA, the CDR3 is TGTGCCAGCATTGGCCTCGGGGTCTACAATGAGCAGTTCTTC.

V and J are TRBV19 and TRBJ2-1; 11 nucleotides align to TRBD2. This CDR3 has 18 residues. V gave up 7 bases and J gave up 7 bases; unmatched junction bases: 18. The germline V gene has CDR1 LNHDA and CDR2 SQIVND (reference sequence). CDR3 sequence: CASTPLFVAGGLWNEQFF. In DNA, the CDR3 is TGTGCCAGTACCCCCCTTTTTGTAGCGGGGGGGCTTTGGAATGAGCAGTTCTTC.

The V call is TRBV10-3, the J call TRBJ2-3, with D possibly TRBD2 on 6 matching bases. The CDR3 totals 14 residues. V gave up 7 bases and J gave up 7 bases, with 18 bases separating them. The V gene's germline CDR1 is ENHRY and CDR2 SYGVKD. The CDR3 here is CAITQGLEGNTQYF. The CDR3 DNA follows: TGTGCCATCACCCAGGGCCTGGAGGGGAATACGCAGTATTTT.

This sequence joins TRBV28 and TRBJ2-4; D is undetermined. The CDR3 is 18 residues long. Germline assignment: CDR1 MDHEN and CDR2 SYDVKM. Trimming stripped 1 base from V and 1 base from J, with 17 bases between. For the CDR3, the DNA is TGTGCCAGCAGTTTATATTCGCAGACGCCCGGGGCCAAAAACATTCAGTACTTC. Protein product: CASSLYSQTPGAKNIQYF.

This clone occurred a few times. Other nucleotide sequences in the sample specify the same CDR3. CDR3 amino acids: CASRQGDGYTF. DNA for the CDR3: TGTGCCAGCAGGCAGGGGGATGGCTACACCTTC. The rearrangement uses TRBV6-5 and TRBJ1-2; 7 positions agree with TRBD1. Trimming at V came to 6 bases and at J to 6 bases, leaving 1 base not matched to a gene. The CDR3 contains 11 residues. The germline V gene encodes CDR1 MNHEY and CDR2 SVGAGI.

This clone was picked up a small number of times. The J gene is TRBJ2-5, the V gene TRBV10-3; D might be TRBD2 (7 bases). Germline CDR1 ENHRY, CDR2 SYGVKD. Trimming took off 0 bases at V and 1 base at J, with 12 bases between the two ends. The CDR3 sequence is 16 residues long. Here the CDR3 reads CAISESGGASQETQYF. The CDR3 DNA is TGTGCCATCAGTGAGTCGGGGGGGGCTAGCCAAGAGACCCAGTACTTC.

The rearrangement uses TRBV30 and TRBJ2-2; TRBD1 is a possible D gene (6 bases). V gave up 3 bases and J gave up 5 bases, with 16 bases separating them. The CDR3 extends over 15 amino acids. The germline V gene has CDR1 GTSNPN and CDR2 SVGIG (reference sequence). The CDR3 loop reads CAWRRSGTRTGELFF. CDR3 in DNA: TGTGCCTGGAGGAGATCCGGGACACGGACCGGGGAGCTGTTTTTT.

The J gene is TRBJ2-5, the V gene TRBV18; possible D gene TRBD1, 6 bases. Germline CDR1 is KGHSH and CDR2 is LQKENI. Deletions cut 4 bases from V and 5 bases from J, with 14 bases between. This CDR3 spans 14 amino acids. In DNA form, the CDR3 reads TGTGCCAGCTCACGTATTGGGGGCGACGAGACCCAGTACTTC. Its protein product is CASSRIGGDETQYF.

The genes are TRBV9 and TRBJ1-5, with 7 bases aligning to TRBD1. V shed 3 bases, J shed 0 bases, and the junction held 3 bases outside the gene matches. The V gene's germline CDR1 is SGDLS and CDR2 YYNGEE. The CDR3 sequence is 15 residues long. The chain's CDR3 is CASSAGGFSNQPQHF. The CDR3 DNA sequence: TGTGCCAGCAGCGCAGGGGGTTTTAGCAATCAGCCCCAGCATTTT.

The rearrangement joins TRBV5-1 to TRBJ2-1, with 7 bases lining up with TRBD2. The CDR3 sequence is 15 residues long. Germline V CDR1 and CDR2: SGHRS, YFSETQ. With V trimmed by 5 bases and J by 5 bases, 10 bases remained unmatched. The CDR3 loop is CASSRWEGLNNEQFF. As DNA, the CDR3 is TGCGCCAGCAGTAGGTGGGAGGGGTTAAACAATGAGCAGTTCTTC.

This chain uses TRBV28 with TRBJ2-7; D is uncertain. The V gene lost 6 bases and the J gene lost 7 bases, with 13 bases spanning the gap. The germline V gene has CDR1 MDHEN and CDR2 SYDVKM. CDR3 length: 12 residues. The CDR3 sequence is CASSLGGLEQYF. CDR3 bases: TGTGCCAGCAGCCTAGGCGGTTTGGAGCAGTACTTC. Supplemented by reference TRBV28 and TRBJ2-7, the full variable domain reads DVKVTQSSRYLVKRTGEKVFLECVQDMDHENMFWYRQDPGLGLRLIYFSYDVKMKEKGDIPEGYSVSREKKERFSLILESASTNQTSMYLCASSLGGLEQYFGPGTRLTVT.

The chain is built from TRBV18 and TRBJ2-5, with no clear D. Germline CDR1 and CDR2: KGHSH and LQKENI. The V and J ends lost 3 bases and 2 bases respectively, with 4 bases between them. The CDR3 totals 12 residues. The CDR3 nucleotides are TGTGCCAGCTCACCCCTTCAAGAGACCCAGTACTTC. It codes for CASSPLQETQYF.

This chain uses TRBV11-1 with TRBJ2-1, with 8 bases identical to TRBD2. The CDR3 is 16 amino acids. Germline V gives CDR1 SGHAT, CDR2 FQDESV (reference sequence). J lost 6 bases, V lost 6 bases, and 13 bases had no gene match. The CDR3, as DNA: TGTGCCAGCAGGCCTCAGGGTGAGCGGGGGATCAATGAGCAGTTCTTC. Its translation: CASRPQGERGINEQFF.

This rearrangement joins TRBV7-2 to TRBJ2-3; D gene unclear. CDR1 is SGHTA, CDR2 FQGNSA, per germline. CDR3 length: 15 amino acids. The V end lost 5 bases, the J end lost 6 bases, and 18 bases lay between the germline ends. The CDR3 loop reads CASSRNGYSLDTQYF. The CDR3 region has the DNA TGTGCCAGCAGCCGGAATGGGTACAGCTTGGATACGCAGTATTTT.

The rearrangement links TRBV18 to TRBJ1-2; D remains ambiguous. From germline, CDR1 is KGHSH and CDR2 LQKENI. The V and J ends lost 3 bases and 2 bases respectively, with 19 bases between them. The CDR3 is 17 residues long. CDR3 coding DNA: TGTGCCAGCTCACCCCTCTCCCCCGGCCAACTAAACTATGGCTACACCTTC. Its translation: CASSPLSPGQLNYGYTF.

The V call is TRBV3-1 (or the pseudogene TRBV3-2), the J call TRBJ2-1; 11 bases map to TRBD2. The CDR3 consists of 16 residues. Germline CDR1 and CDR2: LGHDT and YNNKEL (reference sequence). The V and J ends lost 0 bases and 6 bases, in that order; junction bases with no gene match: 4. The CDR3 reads CASSQDPTSGSNEQFF. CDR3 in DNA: TGTGCCAGCAGCCAAGATCCAACTAGCGGGAGCAATGAGCAGTTCTTC.

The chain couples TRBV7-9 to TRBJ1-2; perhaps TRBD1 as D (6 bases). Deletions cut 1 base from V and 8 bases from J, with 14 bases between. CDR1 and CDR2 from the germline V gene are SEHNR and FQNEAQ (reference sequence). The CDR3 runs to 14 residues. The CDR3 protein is CASSLGQAYGGYTF. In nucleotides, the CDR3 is TGTGCCAGCAGCTTAGGACAGGCCTATGGAGGCTACACCTTC.